Below are 28 T cell receptor beta chains sequenced from a single sample in a study of OX40 agonist ivuxolimab in advanced cancers. The method was immunoSEQ multiplex PCR; TCRdb's version includes in-frame clones alone and lacks a portion of them. In the table there are around 50,000 clones, 75% to 90% of which are singletons. Material: CD4+ or CD8+ T cells sorted from blood, obtained in a trial of the OX40 agonist ivuxolimab. All receptors derive from an adult with an advanced solid tumor such as melanoma, head and neck, liver or kidney cancer.

This clone appeared a single time. The chain is built from TRBV7-9 and TRBJ2-7; D is perhaps TRBD1 (5 bases). The CDR3 runs 16 residues. CDR1 SEHNR and CDR2 FQNEAQ come from the germline V gene (reference sequence). V shed 3 bases and J shed 1 base, with 16 bases lying between them. As DNA, the CDR3 is TGTGCCAGCAGCTTTAGTACAGGTCTCTCTTCCTACGAGCAGTACTTC. Translation gives CASSFSTGLSSYEQYF.

The V call is TRBV9, the J call TRBJ2-3; D tentatively fits TRBD1 or TRBD2 (6 bases each). The germline CDR1 and CDR2 sequences are SGDLS and YYNGEE. This CDR3 has 14 residues. Trimming took 0 bases from V and 4 from J, leaving 9 bases between them. CDR3 sequence: CASSVAGGADTQYF. CDR3 nucleotides: TGTGCCAGCAGCGTAGCCGGGGGCGCAGATACGCAGTATTTT.

This clone was found once. The V gene is TRBV4-1, the J gene TRBJ2-5; 12 positions agree with TRBD2. V lost 4 bases, J lost 1 base, and 7 bases stayed unmatched. Germline V gene data show CDR1 as MGHRA and CDR2 as YSYEKL. The CDR3 is 17 residues long. The CDR3 here is CASSPRTSGTLQETQYF. For the CDR3, the DNA is TGCGCCAGCAGCCCGAGGACTAGCGGGACCCTCCAAGAGACCCAGTACTTC.

The rearrangement uses TRBV11-2 and TRBJ2-7; TRBD1 or TRBD2 may be the D gene (5 bases each). From germline, CDR1 is SGHAT and CDR2 FQNNGV. The CDR3 loop spans 14 amino acids. V dropped 5 bases and J dropped 2 bases, with 13 bases sitting between them. The CDR3 DNA reads TGTGCCAGCAGCCCAGAGGGACGGACCTACGAGCAGTACTTC. Its protein product is CASSPEGRTYEQYF.

This clone occurred once. The chain uses TRBV5-1 and TRBJ2-5; no firm D call. V lost 1 base, J lost 1 base, and 14 bases lay in between. Per germline, CDR1 SGHRS and CDR2 YFSETQ. The CDR3 has 16 residues. CDR3 loop: CASSLWNTEAQETQYF. The CDR3 DNA reads TGCGCCAGCAGCTTGTGGAACACAGAGGCCCAAGAGACCCAGTACTTC.

This rearrangement joins TRBV6-6 to TRBJ2-5; D gene unclear. The CDR3 covers 13 residues. With 0 bases removed from V and 5 bases from J, the gap between germline ends came to 7 bases. Germline lookup yields CDR1 MNHNY and CDR2 SVGAGI (reference sequence). The CDR3 bases are TGTGCCAGCAGTTACTCGCCGTGGGAGACCCAGTACTTC. Residues: CASSYSPWETQYF.

The chain has TRBV11-2 and TRBJ1-3; a weak D match, TRBD1 (5 bases). CDR3 length equals 16 residues. Trimming pared 5 bases from V and 4 bases from J, leaving 18 bases between. CDR1 is SGHAT, CDR2 FQNNGV, per germline. Written as DNA, the CDR3 is TGTGCCAGCAGCAGACCCGGTTTGGGGCCGGGAAACACCATATATTTT. It is translated as CASSRPGLGPGNTIYF.

This chain uses TRBV5-3 with TRBJ1-1; D perhaps matches TRBD1 (5 bases). TRBV5-3 is sorted into the ORF group, with uncertain function. This CDR3 is 14 amino acids long. V lost 4 bases and J lost 7, with 17 bases in between. CDR3 coding DNA: TGTGCCAGAAGCACGGGTTGCCGGGGGAGTGAAGCTTTCTTT. It is translated as CARSTGCRGSEAFF.

The rearrangement joins TRBV7-9 to TRBJ2-7; the match to TRBD2 covers 13 bases. The ends lost 4 bases at V and 6 bases at J; junction bases unmatched: 6. Per germline, CDR1 SEHNR and CDR2 FQNEAQ (reference sequence). CDR3 size: 15 residues. CDR3 DNA: TGTGCCAGCAGCTCTGGACTAGCGGGAGCACGCGAGCAGTACTTC. This translates into CASSSGLAGAREQYF.

The V call is TRBV19, the J call TRBJ2-6; D possibly corresponds to TRBD1 (6 bases). The germline V gene encodes CDR1 LNHDA and CDR2 SQIVND (reference sequence). Trimming shortened V by 5 bases and J by 3 bases, and 11 bases separated the two germline ends. The CDR3 covers 15 residues. CDR3 loop: CASSPQGSGANVLTF. CDR3 DNA sequence: TGTGCCAGTAGTCCTCAGGGGAGTGGGGCCAACGTCCTGACTTTC.

V is TRBV27 and J is TRBJ1-6; D unresolved. Germline CDR1 is MNHEY and CDR2 is SMNVEV (reference sequence). The CDR3 is 12 amino acids. Trimming left V 7 bases short and J 3 bases short, with 4 bases between. CDR3 sequence (DNA): TGTGCCAGCACAGGCTATAATTCACCCCTCCACTTT. Translation gives CASTGYNSPLHF.

The chain recombines TRBV28 with TRBJ2-2, with D possibly matching TRBD1 (6 bases). Per germline, CDR1 MDHEN and CDR2 SYDVKM. CDR3 size: 15 residues. The ends were cut back, 3 bases at V and 0 bases at J, with 8 bases in the middle. DNA for the CDR3: TGTGCCAGCAGTTTCAGGGGTACGAACACCGGGGAGCTGTTTTTT. It yields the protein CASSFRGTNTGELFF.

The J gene is TRBJ2-7, the V gene TRBV6-5; the match to TRBD2 covers 11 bases. In germline, CDR1 is MNHEY, CDR2 SVGAGI. The CDR3 sequence is 15 residues long. With V trimmed by 5 bases and J by 2 bases, 5 bases remained unmatched. CDR3 DNA: TGTGCCAGCAGTGTGGGACTAGCGGTCACCTACGAGCAGTACTTC. Translation: CASSVGLAVTYEQYF.

The rearrangement uses TRBV29-1 and TRBJ2-1; D ambiguous. This CDR3 has 15 residues. V lost 7 bases and J lost 4, with 20 bases in between. Germline loops: CDR1 SQVTM, CDR2 ANQGSEA. The CDR3 nucleotides are TGCAGCGCCGACGGGTTTCCGTACCCATACAATGAGCAGTTCTTC. It yields the protein CSADGFPYPYNEQFF.

This chain uses TRBV7-8 with TRBJ2-7, with a possible D match to TRBD1 (6 bases). V was cut by 2 bases and J by 5 bases, with 13 bases left in between. CDR3 length: 14 residues. The germline V gene encodes CDR1 SGHVS and CDR2 FQNEAQ. CDR3 protein: CASSLTTGTNEQYF. In DNA form, the CDR3 reads TGTGCCAGCAGCTTAACAACCGGGACAAACGAGCAGTACTTC.

The chain employs TRBV19 and TRBJ2-1; 10 nucleotides agree with TRBD1. Trimming cost V 3 bases and J 4 bases; bases outside gene matches: 3. The germline V gene has CDR1 LNHDA and CDR2 SQIVND (reference sequence). This CDR3 has 15 residues. Here the CDR3 DNA reads TGTGCCAGTAGTATGGGACAGGGGATATACAATGAGCAGTTCTTC. It encodes CASSMGQGIYNEQFF.

V and J are TRBV18 and TRBJ2-5; perhaps TRBD2 as D (5 bases). The J call could be wrong; TRBJ2-7 is a better fit for the DNA end. The CDR3 sequence is 16 residues long. Germline-derived CDR1 and CDR2 are KGHSH and LQKENI. CDR3 loop: CASSLPPSSPSYEQYF. CDR3 DNA: TGTGCCAGCTCACTACCCCCTAGCTCCCCCTCCTACGAGCAGTACTTC.

This chain links TRBV9 with TRBJ2-7; 7 bases fit TRBD1. V trimming: 4 bases; J trimming: 4 bases; junction bases outside the gene matches: 2. The germline V gene encodes CDR1 SGDLS and CDR2 YYNGEE. This CDR3 is built from 12 residues. The CDR3 region is CASSLTGYEQYF. CDR3 sequence (DNA): TGTGCCAGCAGCTTGACAGGGTACGAGCAGTACTTC.

J is TRBJ1-2 and V is TRBV11-2; a possible D gene is TRBD1 (6 bases). In germline, CDR1 is SGHAT, CDR2 FQNNGV. V lost 6 bases and J lost 5, with 16 bases in between. The CDR3 runs to 14 residues. The CDR3 is CASRTGTTLYGYTF. The CDR3 nucleotides are TGTGCCAGCAGGACCGGGACAACTCTATATGGCTACACCTTC.

The rearrangement links TRBV7-9 to TRBJ2-1; possibly TRBD1 or TRBD2 for D (6 bases each). V lost 4 bases and J lost 4, with 20 bases in between. The germline gives CDR1 SEHNR, CDR2 FQNEAQ (reference sequence). CDR3 length equals 17 residues. The CDR3 loop reads CASSSPASGASYNEQFF. The CDR3 DNA reads as TGTGCCAGCAGCTCCCCGGCATCGGGGGCAAGTTACAATGAGCAGTTCTTC.

The chain links TRBV7-9 to TRBJ2-1; TRBD1 aligns across 8 bases. The V gene's germline CDR1 is SEHNR and CDR2 FQNEAQ (reference sequence). V was clipped by 1 base and J by 3 bases; unmatched bases: 11. This CDR3 is 18 amino acids long. CDR3 DNA: TGTGCCAGCAGCTTAGGGCATCCGGGACAGGTCTTCTACAATGAGCAGTTCTTC. It is translated as CASSLGHPGQVFYNEQFF.

In this sample, this clone turned up once. The rearrangement uses TRBV19 and TRBJ1-5; D gene uncertain. The CDR3 extends over 17 amino acids. V lost 5 bases and J lost 0, with 17 bases in between. CDR1 and CDR2 from the germline V gene are LNHDA and SQIVND (reference sequence). CDR3 nucleotides: TGTGCCAGTAGTCCTTTGGGAGGTACGTATAGCAATCAGCCCCAGCATTTT. Residues: CASSPLGGTYSNQPQHF. Full variable domain (rest looked up from reference TRBV19 and TRBJ1-5): DGGITQSPKYLFRKEGQNVTLSCEQNLNHDAMYWYRQDPGQGLRLIYYSQIVNDFQKGDIAEGYSVSREKKESFPLTVTSAQKNPTAFYLCASSPLGGTYSNQPQHFGDGTRLSIL.

V usage is TRBV27 and J usage is TRBJ2-7; 7 positions match TRBD2. The V gene's germline CDR1 is MNHEY and CDR2 SMNVEV (reference sequence). The CDR3 has 14 residues. J lost 2 bases, V lost 3 bases, and 4 bases had no gene match. The CDR3 is CASSFGEGPYEQYF. CDR3 DNA: TGTGCCAGCAGTTTCGGGGAGGGGCCCTACGAGCAGTACTTC.

The chain joins TRBV21-1 to TRBJ2-4; the listed D gene, TRBD1, was not tested against the DNA. TRBV21-1 is assigned pseudogene status. The CDR3 is 15 residues long. The CDR3 bases are TGTGCCAGCAGCAGACAGGCGCTAGCCAAAAACATTCAGTACTTC. It specifies CASSRQALAKNIQYF.

This chain links TRBV6-1 with TRBJ2-3; D is ambiguous. This CDR3 has 14 residues. Germline V gives CDR1 MNHNS, CDR2 SASEGT. Trimming took 3 bases from V and 5 from J, leaving 12 bases between them. Written as DNA, the CDR3 is TGTGCCAGCAGTGATAGGGCAGGTGGAGATACGCAGTATTTT. Its protein product is CASSDRAGGDTQYF.

This chain connects TRBV11-2 to TRBJ2-3, with 8 bases fitting TRBD2. Germline-derived CDR1 and CDR2 are SGHAT and FQNNGV. Trimming took 6 bases from V and 4 from J; bases not matched to a gene: 9. The CDR3 has 15 residues. CDR3: CASRWSGGGPDTQYF. The CDR3 coding sequence is TGTGCCAGCAGGTGGTCGGGGGGGGGCCCAGATACGCAGTATTTT.

This chain connects TRBV6-5 to TRBJ2-1; D is unclear. Germline lookup yields CDR1 MNHEY and CDR2 SVGAGI. The CDR3 is 13 residues long. The V end lost 2 bases, the J end lost 3 bases, and 5 bases lay between the germline ends. The CDR3 coding sequence is TGTGCCAGCAGTTACGATAGCTACAATGAGCAGTTCTTC. Amino acids: CASSYDSYNEQFF.

The chain recombines TRBV15 with TRBJ2-1; the match to TRBD2 covers 7 bases. V shed 1 base, J shed 7 bases, and the junction held 13 bases outside the gene matches. This CDR3 is built from 17 residues. Germline CDR1 reads LNHNV; CDR2 reads YYDKDF (reference sequence). The CDR3 sequence: CATSRAAGETRGNEQFF. CDR3 nucleotide sequence: TGTGCCACCAGCAGAGCGGCGGGAGAGACAAGGGGTAATGAGCAGTTCTTC. The whole variable domain, filled in from reference TRBV15 and TRBJ2-1, reads DAMVIQNPRYQVTQFGKPVTLSCSQTLNHNVMYWYQQKSSQAPKLLFHYYDKDFNNEADTPDNFQSRRPNTSFCFLDIRSPGLGDTAMYLCATSRAAGETRGNEQFFGPGTRLTVL.